Each of the 11 T cell receptor beta chains below was sequenced from the same sample in a study of cytomegalovirus exposure and HLA in healthy donors. 13 Jbeta primers and 60 Vbeta primers were used for the PCR. Sequenced by immunoSEQ multiplex PCR; TCRdb stores in-frame clones only, minus some. The table lists about 160,000 clones, approximately 72% of them singletons. Material for sequencing was PBMCs. All receptors come from a man aged 40-49 years in good health and CMV-seropositive.

This chain joins TRBV30 and TRBJ2-7, with 7 bases matching TRBD2. The CDR3 has 14 amino acids. V gave up 0 bases and J gave up 5 bases; unmatched junction bases: 7. Germline-derived CDR1 and CDR2 are GTSNPN and SVGIG (reference sequence). The CDR3 nucleotides are TGTGCCTGGAGTGTGGGGGGGTCCGCCGACGAGCAGTACTTC. This sequence encodes CAWSVGGSADEQYF. Together with reference TRBV30 and TRBJ2-7, the CDR3 gives the full variable domain: SQTIHQWPATLVQPVGSPLSLECTVEGTSNPNLYWYRQAAGRGLQLLFYSVGIGQISSEVPQNLSASRPQDRQFILSSKKLLLSDSGFYLCAWSVGGSADEQYFGPGTRLTVT.

The chain recombines TRBV14 with TRBJ2-3; TRBD2 aligns across 12 bases. Germline loops: CDR1 SGHDN, CDR2 FVKESK. The CDR3 is 19 amino acids. Trimming removed 1 base from V and 0 bases from J; junction bases left unmatched: 8. The CDR3 reads CASSQGLAGGTTSTDTQYF. CDR3 bases: TGTGCCAGCAGCCAAGGTCTAGCGGGGGGGACTACCAGCACAGATACGCAGTATTTT.

Only a few counts were recorded for this clone. The chain is built from TRBV18 and TRBJ1-3, with TRBD1 matching 7 bases. The V and J ends lost 0 bases and 4 bases, in that order; junction bases with no gene match: 3. This CDR3 contains 15 residues. Looked up from germline, CDR1 is KGHSH and CDR2 is LQKENI. CDR3 sequence (DNA): TGTGCCAGCTCACCACCGGGACAGAGGGGAAACACCATATATTTT. This translates into CASSPPGQRGNTIYF.

This rearrangement joins TRBV2 to TRBJ1-4; a weak D match, TRBD1 (6 bases). Trimming removed 2 bases from V and 8 bases from J, with 15 bases in between. There are 15 residues in the CDR3. Germline CDR1 SNHLY, CDR2 FYNNEI. CDR3 in amino acids: CASSERGGGSEKLFF. CDR3 in DNA: TGTGCCAGCAGTGAAAGGGGGGGTGGATCCGAAAAACTGTTTTTT. Full variable domain (remainder filled in from reference TRBV2 and TRBJ1-4): EPEVTQTPSHQVTQMGQEVILRCVPISNHLYFYWYRQILGQKVEFLVSFYNNEISEKSEIFDDQFSVERPDGSNFTLKIRSTKLEDSAMYFCASSERGGGSEKLFFGSGTQLSVL.

The chain is built from TRBV6-6 and TRBJ2-7; 8 bases line up with TRBD2. Trimming at V came to 4 bases and at J to 5 bases, leaving 7 bases not matched to a gene. Germline V gene lookup returns CDR1 MNHNY and CDR2 SVGAGI (reference sequence). This CDR3 region has 14 residues. The CDR3 DNA follows: TGTGCCAGCAGTTCGGGACTAGTTCGGGACGAGCAGTACTTC. Encoded protein: CASSSGLVRDEQYF.

The genes are TRBV5-6 and TRBJ2-7, with a weak D call TRBD2 (5 bases). V lost 1 base and J lost 0, with 5 bases in between. Germline assignment: CDR1 SGHDT and CDR2 YYEEEE. This CDR3 is 13 amino acids long. CDR3 sequence reads: CASSLRGSYEQYF. The CDR3 region has the DNA TGTGCCAGCAGCTTGCGGGGCTCCTACGAGCAGTACTTC.

The V call is TRBV6-1, the J call TRBJ1-4; a weak D match, TRBD1 (5 bases). Germline V CDR1 and CDR2: MNHNS, SASEGT. V gave up 4 bases and J gave up 5 bases, with 14 bases separating them. The CDR3 extends over 15 amino acids. Here the CDR3 DNA reads TGTGCCAGCAGTGTTCTTGGGGCCCCGAATGAAAAACTGTTTTTT. This encodes CASSVLGAPNEKLFF.

V usage is TRBV18 and J usage is TRBJ2-7; D is ambiguous. The CDR3 runs to 13 residues. Germline-derived CDR1 and CDR2 are KGHSH and LQKENI. V was shortened by 5 bases and J by 1 base, with 9 bases between the two germline ends. This CDR3 is CASSSTLSYEQYF. The CDR3 coding sequence is TGTGCCAGCTCATCGACATTATCCTACGAGCAGTACTTC. The full variable domain, rest sourced from reference TRBV18 and TRBJ2-7, is NAGVMQNPRHLVRRRGQEARLRCSPMKGHSHVYWYRQLPEEGLKFMVYLQKENIIDESGMPKERFSAEFPKEGPSILRIQQVVRGDSAAYFCASSSTLSYEQYFGPGTRLTVT.

This sequence joins TRBV7-9 and TRBJ1-3; TRBD1 might be the D (5 bases). Germline CDR1 reads SEHNR; CDR2 reads FQNEAQ (reference sequence). The CDR3 is 17 residues long. V lost 2 bases and J 0 bases, leaving 14 bases between the germline ends. This CDR3 is CASSLKAGSSSGNTIYF. CDR3 bases: TGTGCCAGCAGCTTAAAGGCAGGGTCTAGCTCTGGAAACACCATATATTTT.

The chain has TRBV6-1 and TRBJ1-2; the match to TRBD1 covers 8 bases. V dropped 2 bases and J dropped 4; count of bases not matched to a gene: 6. The CDR3 runs 15 residues. Per germline, CDR1 MNHNS and CDR2 SASEGT. The CDR3 nucleotides are TGTGCCAGCAGTGAATGGGTAGGGACAGGCTATGGCTACACCTTC. As protein: CASSEWVGTGYGYTF.

The rearrangement joins TRBV2 to TRBJ2-5, with a possible D match to TRBD1 (7 bases). Trimming shortened V by 9 bases and J by 4 bases, and 12 bases separated the two germline ends. Germline-derived CDR1 and CDR2 are SNHLY and FYNNEI. This CDR3 contains 12 residues. CDR3 sequence (DNA): TGTGCCAGTACCCAGGGGGGAGAGACCCAGTACTTC. This encodes CASTQGGETQYF.